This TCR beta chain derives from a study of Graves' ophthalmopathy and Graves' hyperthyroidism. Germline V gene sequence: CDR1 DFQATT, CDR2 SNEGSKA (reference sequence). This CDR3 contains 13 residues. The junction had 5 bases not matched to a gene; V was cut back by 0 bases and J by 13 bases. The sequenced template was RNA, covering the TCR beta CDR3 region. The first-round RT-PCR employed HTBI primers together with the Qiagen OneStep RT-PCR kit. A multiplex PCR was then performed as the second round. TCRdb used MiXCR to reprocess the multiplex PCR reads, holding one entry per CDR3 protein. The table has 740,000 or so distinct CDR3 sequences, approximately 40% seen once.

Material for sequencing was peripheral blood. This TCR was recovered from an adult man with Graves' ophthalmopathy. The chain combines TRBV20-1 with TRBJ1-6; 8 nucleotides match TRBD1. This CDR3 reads CSARDSRGRPLHF. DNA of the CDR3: TGCAGTGCTAGAGATTCCAGGGGGCGTCCCCTCCACTTT.